These 2 T cell receptor beta chains came from one sample sequenced in a study of T cells expressing NK-cell markers. TCRdb re-called the 5' RACE reads; one entry per CDR3 protein, DNA not given. The repertoire table contains about 30,000 distinct CDR3 sequences. Sequenced material: blood T cells: a sorted CD56 or NKG2C T cell subset, CD4+ or CD8+ T cells, or bulk PBMC T cells (not recorded which). These receptors came from a woman aged 18 to 75 in good health.

V is TRBV5-1 and J is TRBJ1-1; TCRdb calls TRBD1, which cannot be checked without DNA. Germline lookup yields CDR1 SGHRS and CDR2 YFSETQ. CDR3 size: 11 residues. The CDR3 loop is CASSFGGEAFF.

The chain employs TRBV12-3 or TRBV12-4 and TRBJ1-6; with no DNA, the TCRdb D assignment of TRBD1 cannot be verified. The CDR3 runs 15 residues. CDR3 amino acids: CASSFSQGGNSPLHF.